The 10 T cell receptor beta chains below all came from one sample that was sequenced in a study of vaccination and CD4 T cells after COVID-19. As for treatment: roughly ten-day PBMC culture with coronavirus spike peptide pools or control peptides (ViraFEST assay). With the Oncomine TCR Beta short-read assay, DNA from cultured CD4+ T cells was sequenced. From the PCR reads, TCRdb called clonotypes with MiXCR, one entry per CDR3 protein. The data show about 5,000 distinct CDR3 sequences, around 50% seen once. Their antigen targets remain unknown. Sequenced sample: CD4+ T cells from blood, cultured in vitro. These receptors all come from a human donor who had recovered from COVID-19.

V gene TRBV6-1 combines with J gene TRBJ1-1; D might be TRBD1 (5 bases). Germline assignment: CDR1 MNHNS and CDR2 SASEGT. CDR3 length: 15 amino acids. Trimming left V 8 bases short and J 0 bases short, with 16 bases between. CDR3 amino acids: CASLQVGLMNTEAFF. In DNA, the CDR3 is TGTGCCAGCCTCCAGGTGGGACTTATGAACACTGAAGCTTTCTTT.

The chain combines TRBV5-4 with TRBJ1-2, with 9 bases fitting TRBD1. J lost 4 bases, V lost 4 bases, and 2 bases had no gene match. The length of the CDR3 is 13 residues. Germline CDR1 reads SGHNT; CDR2 reads YYREEE (reference sequence). CDR3 sequence reads: CASSRTGAYGYTF. The CDR3 DNA follows: TGTGCCAGCAGCCGGACAGGGGCCTATGGCTACACCTTC.

The chain has TRBV20-1 and TRBJ2-1; unclear D gene. The V end was cut by 5 bases, the J end by 4 bases, with 15 bases between. The germline CDR1 and CDR2 sequences are DFQATT and SNEGSKA (reference sequence). This CDR3 contains 14 residues. Here the CDR3 DNA reads TGCAGTGCTCGACCTACCGGGCGATACAATGAGCAGTTCTTC. Translated, it gives CSARPTGRYNEQFF.

The V gene is TRBV7-3, the J gene TRBJ1-6; 7 bases are shared with TRBD1. The CDR3 is 15 residues long. Trimming took 5 bases from V and 1 from J; bases not matched to a gene: 2. Germline V gives CDR1 SGHTA, CDR2 FQGTGA. CDR3 residues: CASSPQGSYNSPLHF. The DNA for the CDR3 is TGTGCCAGCAGCCCACAGGGGTCCTATAATTCACCCCTCCACTTT.

This clonotype was found a few times. The genes are TRBV7-9 and TRBJ1-2, with D unclear. Germline values: CDR1 SEHNR, CDR2 FQNEAQ (reference sequence). This CDR3 spans 13 amino acids. V was trimmed by 5 bases and J by 5 bases, leaving 12 bases between them. CDR3 DNA sequence: TGTGCCAGCAGCCCTCAGACCCGTTATGGCTACACCTTC. It yields the protein CASSPQTRYGYTF.

The chain couples TRBV20-1 to TRBJ2-2, with D hard to call. The V gene's germline CDR1 is DFQATT and CDR2 SNEGSKA (reference sequence). The CDR3 contains 12 residues. V dropped 1 base and J dropped 4 bases, with 4 bases sitting between them. CDR3 amino acids: CSARGPTGELFF. CDR3 bases: TGCAGTGCTAGAGGTCCCACCGGGGAGCTGTTTTTT.

The chain has TRBV7-2 and TRBJ2-7; maybe TRBD1 (5 bases). Germline CDR1 SGHTA, CDR2 FQGNSA. The CDR3 extends over 15 amino acids. Trimming cost V 5 bases and J 6 bases, with 20 bases left between them. The CDR3 DNA is TGTGCCAGCAGCCCCACCAGGGAATTGATCTCCGAGCAGTACTTC. Its protein is CASSPTRELISEQYF.

The chain employs TRBV7-2 and TRBJ1-6; D remains ambiguous. The CDR3 sequence is 12 residues long. The V and J ends lost 5 bases and 6 bases respectively, with 5 bases between them. The germline V gene has CDR1 SGHTA and CDR2 FQGNSA. The CDR3 spells CASSRFNSPLHF. In DNA form, the CDR3 reads TGTGCCAGCAGCAGGTTTAATTCACCCCTCCACTTT.

The chain carries TRBV6-2 or TRBV6-3 and TRBJ1-1; D remains ambiguous. Trimming took off 3 bases at V and 5 bases at J, with 4 bases between the two ends. This CDR3 comprises 11 residues. Germline CDR1 and CDR2: MNHEY and SVGEGT. This chain's CDR3 is CASSYRTEAFF. In DNA, the CDR3 is TGTGCCAGCAGTTATAGGACTGAAGCTTTCTTT.

The chain links TRBV7-9 to TRBJ2-7; TRBD1 agrees at 8 bases. The CDR3 is 14 amino acids. Trimming removed 5 bases from V and 1 base from J; junction bases left unmatched: 4. CDR1 and CDR2 from the germline V gene are SEHNR and FQNEAQ (reference sequence). This chain's CDR3 is CASSPRTGSYEQYF. The DNA for the CDR3 is TGTGCCAGCAGCCCGCGGACAGGGTCCTACGAGCAGTACTTC.